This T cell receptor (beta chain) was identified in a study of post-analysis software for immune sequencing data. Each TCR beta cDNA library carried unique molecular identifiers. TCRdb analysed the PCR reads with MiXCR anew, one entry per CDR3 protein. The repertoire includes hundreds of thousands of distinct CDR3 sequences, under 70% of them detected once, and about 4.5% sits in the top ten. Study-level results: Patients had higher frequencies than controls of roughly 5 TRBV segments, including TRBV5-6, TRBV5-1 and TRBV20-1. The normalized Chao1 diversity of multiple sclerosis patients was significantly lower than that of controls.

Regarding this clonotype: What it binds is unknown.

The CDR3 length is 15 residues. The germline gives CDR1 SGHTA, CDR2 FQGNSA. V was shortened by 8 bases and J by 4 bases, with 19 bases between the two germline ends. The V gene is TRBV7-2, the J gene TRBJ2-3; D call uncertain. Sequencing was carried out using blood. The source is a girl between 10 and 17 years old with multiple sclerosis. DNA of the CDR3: TGTGCCAGCTTCCAAGGACCAGCTTCGGCAGATACGCAGTATTTT. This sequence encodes CASFQGPASADTQYF.